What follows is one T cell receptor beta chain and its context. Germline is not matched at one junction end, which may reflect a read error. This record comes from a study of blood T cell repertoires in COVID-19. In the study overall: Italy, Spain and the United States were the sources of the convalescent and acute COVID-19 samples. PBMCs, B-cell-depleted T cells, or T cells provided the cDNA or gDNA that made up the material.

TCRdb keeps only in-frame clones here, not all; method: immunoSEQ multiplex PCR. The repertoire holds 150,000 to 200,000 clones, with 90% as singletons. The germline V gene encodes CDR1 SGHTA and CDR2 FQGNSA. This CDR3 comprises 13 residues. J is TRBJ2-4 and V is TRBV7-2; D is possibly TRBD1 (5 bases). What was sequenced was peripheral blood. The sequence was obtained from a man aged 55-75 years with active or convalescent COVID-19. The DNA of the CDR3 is TGTGCCAGCAGCTTAGTGCGTCAGGGAATTAGGGACTTC. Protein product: CASSLVRQGIRDF.